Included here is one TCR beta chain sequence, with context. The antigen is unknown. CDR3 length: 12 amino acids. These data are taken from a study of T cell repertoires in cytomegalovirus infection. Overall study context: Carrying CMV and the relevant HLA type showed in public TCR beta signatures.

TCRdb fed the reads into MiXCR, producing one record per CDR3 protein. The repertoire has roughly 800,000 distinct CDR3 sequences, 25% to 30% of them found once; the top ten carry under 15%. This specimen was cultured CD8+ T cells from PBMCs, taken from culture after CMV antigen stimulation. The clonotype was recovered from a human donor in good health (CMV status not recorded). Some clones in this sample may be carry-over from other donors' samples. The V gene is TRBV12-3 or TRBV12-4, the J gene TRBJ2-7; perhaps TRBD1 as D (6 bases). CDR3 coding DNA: TGTGCCGGCAGTTTAGGGACAACCGAGCAGTACGTC. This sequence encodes CAGSLGTTEQYV.